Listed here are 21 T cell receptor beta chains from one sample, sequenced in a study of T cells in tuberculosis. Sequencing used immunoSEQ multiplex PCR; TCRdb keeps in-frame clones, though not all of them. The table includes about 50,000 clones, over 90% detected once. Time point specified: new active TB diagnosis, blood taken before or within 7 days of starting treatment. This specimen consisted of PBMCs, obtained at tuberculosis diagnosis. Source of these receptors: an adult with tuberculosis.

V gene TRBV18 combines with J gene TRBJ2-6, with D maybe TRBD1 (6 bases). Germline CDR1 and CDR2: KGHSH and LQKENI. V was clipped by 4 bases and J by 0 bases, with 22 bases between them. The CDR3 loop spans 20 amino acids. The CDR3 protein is CASSRPLGRGQFSGANVLTF. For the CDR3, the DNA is TGTGCCAGCTCACGCCCCCTTGGTAGGGGACAATTCTCTGGGGCCAACGTCCTGACTTTC.

CDR3 sequence reads: CAWSFSPGLLNTGELFF. The CDR3 nucleotides are TGTGCCTGGAGTTTCTCGCCGGGACTCCTAAACACCGGGGAGCTGTTTTTT. The gene calls are TRBV30 and TRBJ2-2; a possible D gene is TRBD2 (6 bases). In germline, CDR1 is GTSNPN, CDR2 SVGIG (reference sequence). The CDR3 length is 17 residues. Trimming pared 2 bases from V and 2 bases from J, leaving 18 bases between.

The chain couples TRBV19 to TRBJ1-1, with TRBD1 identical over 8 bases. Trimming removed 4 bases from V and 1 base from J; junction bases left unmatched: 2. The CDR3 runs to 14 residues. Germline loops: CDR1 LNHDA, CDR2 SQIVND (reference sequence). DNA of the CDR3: TGTGCCAGTAGTACAGGGGGCGCGAACACTGAAGCTTTCTTT. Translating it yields CASSTGGANTEAFF. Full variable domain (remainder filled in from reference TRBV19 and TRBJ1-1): DGGITQSPKYLFRKEGQNVTLSCEQNLNHDAMYWYRQDPGQGLRLIYYSQIVNDFQKGDIAEGYSVSREKKESFPLTVTSAQKNPTAFYLCASSTGGANTEAFFGQGTRLTVV.

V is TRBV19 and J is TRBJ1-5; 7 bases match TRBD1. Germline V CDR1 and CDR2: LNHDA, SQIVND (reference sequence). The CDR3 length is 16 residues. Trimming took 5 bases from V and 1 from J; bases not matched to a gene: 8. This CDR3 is CASSPTGSVSNQPQHF. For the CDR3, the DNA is TGTGCCAGTAGTCCGACAGGGTCTGTGAGCAATCAGCCCCAGCATTTT.

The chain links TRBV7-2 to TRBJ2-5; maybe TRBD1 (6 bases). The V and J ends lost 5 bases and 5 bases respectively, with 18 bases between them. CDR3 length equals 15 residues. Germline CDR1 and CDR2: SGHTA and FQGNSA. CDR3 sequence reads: CASSQYVGGRETQYF. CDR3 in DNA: TGTGCCAGCAGCCAGTACGTTGGGGGCCGGGAGACCCAGTACTTC.

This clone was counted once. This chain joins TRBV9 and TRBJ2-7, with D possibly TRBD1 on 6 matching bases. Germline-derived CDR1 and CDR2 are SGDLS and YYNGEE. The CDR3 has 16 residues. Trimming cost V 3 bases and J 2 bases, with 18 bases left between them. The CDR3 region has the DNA TGTGCCAGCAGCGAAGGGTCCGGGACATTCCCCTACGAGCAGTACTTC. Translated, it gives CASSEGSGTFPYEQYF.

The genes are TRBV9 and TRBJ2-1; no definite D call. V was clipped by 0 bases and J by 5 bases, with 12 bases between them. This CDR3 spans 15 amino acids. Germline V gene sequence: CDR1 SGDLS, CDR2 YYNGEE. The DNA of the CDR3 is TGTGCCAGCAGCGTAGCTATTAGTGCCAACAATGAGCAGTTCTTC. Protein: CASSVAISANNEQFF.

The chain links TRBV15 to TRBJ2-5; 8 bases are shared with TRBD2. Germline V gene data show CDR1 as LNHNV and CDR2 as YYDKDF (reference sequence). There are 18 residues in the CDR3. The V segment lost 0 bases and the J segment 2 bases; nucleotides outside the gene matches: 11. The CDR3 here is CATSRDPGGWGSQETQYF. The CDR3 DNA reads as TGTGCCACCAGCAGAGACCCGGGAGGGTGGGGGTCGCAAGAGACCCAGTACTTC.

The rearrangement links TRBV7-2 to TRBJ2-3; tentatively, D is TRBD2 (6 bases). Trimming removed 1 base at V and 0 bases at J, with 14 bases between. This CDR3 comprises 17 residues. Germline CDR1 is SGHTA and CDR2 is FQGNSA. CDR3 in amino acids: CASSLVGGKPSTDTQYF. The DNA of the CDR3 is TGTGCCAGCAGCTTAGTGGGCGGGAAGCCGAGCACAGATACGCAGTATTTT.

Here the CDR3 reads CASSLSRGSTDTQYF. In DNA form, the CDR3 reads TGTGCCAGCAGCTTAAGTAGAGGGAGTACAGATACGCAGTATTTT. The chain links TRBV7-2 to TRBJ2-3, with D possibly TRBD2 on 5 matching bases. Trimming removed 2 bases from V and 3 bases from J, with 12 bases in between. The CDR3 spans 15 residues. Germline values: CDR1 SGHTA, CDR2 FQGNSA.

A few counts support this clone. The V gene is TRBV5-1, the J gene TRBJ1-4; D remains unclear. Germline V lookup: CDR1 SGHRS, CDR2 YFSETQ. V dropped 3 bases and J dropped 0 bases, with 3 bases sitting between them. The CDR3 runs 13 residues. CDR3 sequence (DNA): TGCGCCAGCAGCTACTCAACTAATGAAAAACTGTTTTTT. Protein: CASSYSTNEKLFF. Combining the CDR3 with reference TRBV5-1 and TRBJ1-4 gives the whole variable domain KAGVTQTPRYLIKTRGQQVTLSCSPISGHRSVSWYQQTPGQGLQFLFEYFSETQRNKGNFPGRFSGRQFSNSRSEMNVSTLELGDSALYLCASSYSTNEKLFFGSGTQLSVL.

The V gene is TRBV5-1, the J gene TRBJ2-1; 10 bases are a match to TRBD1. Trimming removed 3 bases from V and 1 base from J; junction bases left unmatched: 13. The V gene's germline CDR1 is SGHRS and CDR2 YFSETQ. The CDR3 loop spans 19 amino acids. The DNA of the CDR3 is TGCGCCAGCAGCTGGTCAAGACAGGGGGCGAGGAATTCCTACAATGAGCAGTTCTTC. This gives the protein CASSWSRQGARNSYNEQFF. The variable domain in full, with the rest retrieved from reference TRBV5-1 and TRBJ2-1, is KAGVTQTPRYLIKTRGQQVTLSCSPISGHRSVSWYQQTPGQGLQFLFEYFSETQRNKGNFPGRFSGRQFSNSRSEMNVSTLELGDSALYLCASSWSRQGARNSYNEQFFGPGTRLTVL.

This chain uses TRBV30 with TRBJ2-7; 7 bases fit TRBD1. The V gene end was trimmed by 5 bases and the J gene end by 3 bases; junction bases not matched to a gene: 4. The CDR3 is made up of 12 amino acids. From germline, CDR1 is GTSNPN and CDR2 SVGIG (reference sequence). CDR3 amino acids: CAWGGQNYEQYF. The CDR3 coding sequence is TGTGCCTGGGGGGGACAGAACTACGAGCAGTACTTC.

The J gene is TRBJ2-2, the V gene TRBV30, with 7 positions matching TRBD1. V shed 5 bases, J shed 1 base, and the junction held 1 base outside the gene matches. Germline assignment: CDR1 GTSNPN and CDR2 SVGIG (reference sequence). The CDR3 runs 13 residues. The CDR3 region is CAWGQVNTGELFF. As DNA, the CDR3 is TGTGCCTGGGGACAGGTGAACACCGGGGAGCTGTTTTTT. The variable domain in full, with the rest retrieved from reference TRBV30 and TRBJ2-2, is SQTIHQWPATLVQPVGSPLSLECTVEGTSNPNLYWYRQAAGRGLQLLFYSVGIGQISSEVPQNLSASRPQDRQFILSSKKLLLSDSGFYLCAWGQVNTGELFFGEGSRLTVL.

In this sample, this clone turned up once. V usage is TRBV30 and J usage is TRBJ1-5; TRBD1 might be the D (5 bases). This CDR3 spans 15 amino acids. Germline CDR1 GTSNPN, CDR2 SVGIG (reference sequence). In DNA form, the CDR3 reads TGTGCACGGAGTCTAGGGGCGGATAGGGGACAGCCCCAGCATTTT. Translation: CARSLGADRGQPQHF.

The CDR3: CASSFSGRFYNEQFF. The CDR3 DNA follows: TGTGCCAGCAGCTTTAGCGGGAGGTTTTACAATGAGCAGTTCTTC. The chain couples TRBV7-9 to TRBJ2-1, with 10 bases that match TRBD2. V lost 3 bases and J lost 4; bases outside the gene matches: 3. The CDR3 has 15 amino acids. The germline V gene has CDR1 SEHNR and CDR2 FQNEAQ (reference sequence).

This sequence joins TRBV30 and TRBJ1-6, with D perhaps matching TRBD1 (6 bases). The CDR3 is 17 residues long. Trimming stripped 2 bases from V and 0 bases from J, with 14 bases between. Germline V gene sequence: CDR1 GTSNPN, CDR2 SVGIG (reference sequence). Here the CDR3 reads CAWSTRGGSSYNSPLHF. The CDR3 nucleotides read TGTGCCTGGAGTACCCGGGGGGGCAGCTCCTATAATTCACCCCTCCACTTT.

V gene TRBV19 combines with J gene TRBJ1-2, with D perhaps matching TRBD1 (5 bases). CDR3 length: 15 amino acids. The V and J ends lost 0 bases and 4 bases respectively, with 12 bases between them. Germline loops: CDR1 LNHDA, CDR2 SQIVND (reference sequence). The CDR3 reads CASSIDQEGLYGYTF. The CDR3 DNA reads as TGTGCCAGTAGTATAGATCAGGAGGGACTCTATGGCTACACCTTC.

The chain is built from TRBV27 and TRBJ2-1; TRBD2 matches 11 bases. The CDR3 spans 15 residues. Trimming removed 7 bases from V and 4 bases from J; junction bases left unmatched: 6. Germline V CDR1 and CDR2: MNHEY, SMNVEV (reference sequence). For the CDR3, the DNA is TGTGCCAGCATTTCTGGGACTAGCGGATACAATGAGCAGTTCTTC. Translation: CASISGTSGYNEQFF.

This CDR3 is CASQGNEQFF. CDR3 sequence (DNA): TGTGCCAGTCAGGGAAATGAGCAGTTCTTC. The chain links TRBV11-2 to TRBJ2-1; tentative D call: TRBD1 (5 bases). The CDR3 extends over 10 amino acids. Trimming took 9 bases from V and 7 from J, leaving 7 bases between them. Germline values: CDR1 SGHAT, CDR2 FQNNGV. The variable domain in full, with the rest retrieved from reference TRBV11-2 and TRBJ2-1, is EAGVAQSPRYKIIEKRQSVAFWCNPISGHATLYWYQQILGQGPKLLIQFQNNGVVDDSQLPKDRFSAERLKGVDSTLKIQPAKLEDSAVYLCASQGNEQFFGPGTRLTVL.

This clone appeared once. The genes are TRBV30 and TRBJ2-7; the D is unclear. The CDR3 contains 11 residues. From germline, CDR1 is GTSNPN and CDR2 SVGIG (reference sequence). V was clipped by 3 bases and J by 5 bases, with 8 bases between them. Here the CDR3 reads CAWSPQDEQYF. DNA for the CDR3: TGTGCCTGGAGCCCCCAGGACGAGCAGTACTTC.